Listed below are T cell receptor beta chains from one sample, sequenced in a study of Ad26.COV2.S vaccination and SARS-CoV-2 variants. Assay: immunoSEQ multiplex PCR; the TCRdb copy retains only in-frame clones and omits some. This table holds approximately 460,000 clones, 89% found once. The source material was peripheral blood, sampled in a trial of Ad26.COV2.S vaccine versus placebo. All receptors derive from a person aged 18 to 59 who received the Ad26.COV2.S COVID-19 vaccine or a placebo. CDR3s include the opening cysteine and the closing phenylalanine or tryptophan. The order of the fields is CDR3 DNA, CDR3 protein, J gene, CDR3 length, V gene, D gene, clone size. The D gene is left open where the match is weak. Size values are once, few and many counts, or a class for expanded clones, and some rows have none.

TGTGCCAGCAGTCCACAGGGGTGGGGCTACACCTTC	CASSPQGWGYTF	TRBJ1-2	12	TRBV6-5	TRBD1	.
TGTGCCAGCAGCTTAGGACTGATGGATACGCAGTATTTT	CASSLGLMDTQYF	TRBJ2-3	13	TRBV7-2	.	once
TGTGCCAGCAGTCACAGGGCTTCGAGGAAAAGTGTTGCCGGGGAGCTGTTTTTT	CASSHRASRKSVAGELFF	TRBJ2-2	18	TRBV27	.	once
TGTGCCACCACACGACAGGAAACTAATGAAAAACTGTTTTTT	CATTRQETNEKLFF	TRBJ1-4	14	TRBV6-5	.	few
TGTGCCAGCAGCGGTGGGGCTGGGGCCAACGTCCTGACTTTC	CASSGGAGANVLTF	TRBJ2-6	14	TRBV9	.	once
TGTGCCAGCAGTTACTTCGGGGTTGGGGGGAACGGCTACACCTTC	CASSYFGVGGNGYTF	TRBJ1-2	15	TRBV6-5	.	.
TGTGCCAGCAGCAAAGTCCGGGGGCCACCCTACGAGCAGTACTTC	CASSKVRGPPYEQYF	TRBJ2-7	15	TRBV21-1	.	.
TGCGCCAGCAGCTACTCTAGCGTCTCCCACTCCTACGAGCAGTACTTC	CASSYSSVSHSYEQYF	TRBJ2-7	16	TRBV5-1	.	.
TGTGCCAGCTTACCCGGGACACACGATGAGCAGTTCTTC	CASLPGTHDEQFF	TRBJ2-1	13	TRBV12-3/TRBV12-4	.	.
TGTGCCAGCAGCCACACTGGAAACACCATATATTTT	CASSHTGNTIYF	TRBJ1-3	12	TRBV3-1/TRBV3-2	.	once
TGCGCCAGCAGCCCTAATGGAGGGGAAGGTCAGCCCCAGCATTTT	CASSPNGGEGQPQHF	TRBJ1-5	15	TRBV4-1	.	.
TGCGCCAGCAGCCAAGATGGGTATCGGGTACAGTTCTTC	CASSQDGYRVQFF	TRBJ2-1	13	TRBV4-3	.	.
TGTGCCAGCAGCTTTCAGGGTGGTACTGAAGCTTTCTTT	CASSFQGGTEAFF	TRBJ1-1	13	TRBV11-3	.	.
TGTGCCAGCAGCTTAGAGCAGGGCCTCCTCAAACGCACCATATATTTT	CASSLEQGLLKRTIYF	TRBJ1-3	16	TRBV7-2	.	few
TGTGCCAGCAGTACGGGACCGAGCTCCTACGAGCAGTACTTC	CASSTGPSSYEQYF	TRBJ2-7	14	TRBV27	.	.
TGTGCCAGCAGCTTAGGGGGCATCCCCACCGGGGAGCTGTTTTTT	CASSLGGIPTGELFF	TRBJ2-2	15	TRBV11-3	.	.
TGTGCCAGCAGTTACCGTCCTGGGGGCGTTATGAACACTGAAGCTTTCTTT	CASSYRPGGVMNTEAFF	TRBJ1-1	17	TRBV6-2/TRBV6-3	.	.
TGTGCCTGGAGTCCCCAGGGCGGACGTTATGAAAAACTGTTTTTT	CAWSPQGGRYEKLFF	TRBJ1-4	15	TRBV30	.	.
TGTGCCAGCACCGCAGGGGTCTATGGCTACACCTTC	CASTAGVYGYTF	TRBJ1-2	12	TRBV6-5	.	.
TGTGCCAGCAGCGACCGGGCCTCGGGGAGTAGCAATCAGCCCCAGCATTTT	CASSDRASGSSNQPQHF	TRBJ1-5	17	TRBV21-1	.	.
TGTGCCAGCAGCCCGGGACTAGCGGGGGCCAATGAGCAGTTCTTC	CASSPGLAGANEQFF	TRBJ2-1	15	TRBV5-4	TRBD2	few
TGTGCCAGCAGCTTAGTGGGTGGGAACTCTGGAAACACCATATATTTT	CASSLVGGNSGNTIYF	TRBJ1-3	16	TRBV7-9	.	few
TGTGCCAGCAGCTTAGGAGATACGCAGTATTTT	CASSLGDTQYF	TRBJ2-3	11	TRBV11-3	.	.
TGTGCCAGCTCCGGGACAGGACCCTACGAGCAGTACTTC	CASSGTGPYEQYF	TRBJ2-7	13	TRBV27	TRBD1	.
TGCGCCAGCAGCCAAGGTTCAGATACAGGGATAGATTCACCCCTCCACTTT	CASSQGSDTGIDSPLHF	TRBJ1-6	17	TRBV4-3	.	.
TGTGCCAGTAGTATCTTAAATCAGCCCCAGCATTTT	CASSILNQPQHF	TRBJ1-5	12	TRBV19	.	once
TGCGCCAGCAGGGGATCAGGGAATTCTTACGAGCAGTACTTC	CASRGSGNSYEQYF	TRBJ2-7	14	TRBV10-2	.	once
TGTGCCAGCAGCTTATGGGATTTGAACACTGAAGCTTTCTTT	CASSLWDLNTEAFF	TRBJ1-1	14	TRBV7-9	.	.
TGTGCCAGCACTCAGGGTGGAGGAAACACCATATATTTT	CASTQGGGNTIYF	TRBJ1-3	13	TRBV7-2	.	.
TGTGCCAGCAGCTTGGACAGGGGTGCAGATACGCAGTATTTT	CASSLDRGADTQYF	TRBJ2-3	14	TRBV7-9	TRBD1	.
TGTGCCTACTCGAACGGGGCCGAAATAAGCGAGCAGTACTTC	CAYSNGAEISEQYF	TRBJ2-7	14	TRBV30	.	.
TGTGCCAGCTCTCTAGTAGTTTTGGGGAGCAATCAGCCCCAGCATTTT	CASSLVVLGSNQPQHF	TRBJ1-5	16	TRBV18	.	.
TGTGCCATCAGCCCGGGACAGGGATATGGCTACACCTTC	CAISPGQGYGYTF	TRBJ1-2	13	TRBV10-3	TRBD1	.
TGTGCCAGCAGCCCCGCACCGGGCATGAACACTGAAGCTTTCTTT	CASSPAPGMNTEAFF	TRBJ1-1	15	TRBV7-3	.	.
TGTGCCAGCAGCTCGCGAGGTGGACTACTCGAACCCACCGGGGAGCTGTTTTTT	CASSSRGGLLEPTGELFF	TRBJ2-2	18	TRBV7-6	.	once
TGTGCCAGCAGCGTAGTCCCACAAAACTCTGGAAACACCATATATTTT	CASSVVPQNSGNTIYF	TRBJ1-3	16	TRBV9	.	.
TGTGCCAGCAGTTTATACAGCGAAGCTTTCTTT	CASSLYSEAFF	TRBJ1-1	11	TRBV28	.	.
TGTGCCAGCAGCCCAAGGACAGGGGCGAACACTGAAGCTTTCTTT	CASSPRTGANTEAFF	TRBJ1-1	15	TRBV5-4	TRBD1	.
TGTGCCAGTAGTATTTTCGGGACAGGGAATGAAAAACTGTTTTTT	CASSIFGTGNEKLFF	TRBJ1-4	15	TRBV19	TRBD1	.
TGTGCCATCAGTGTGTGGAAGGGGGACTATGGCTACACCTTC	CAISVWKGDYGYTF	TRBJ1-2	14	TRBV10-3	.	.
TGTGCCAGCAGCTTGGATCCGGGAAGGGAAGCTGGTGGCTACACCTTC	CASSLDPGREAGGYTF	TRBJ1-2	16	TRBV5-5	.	.
TGTGCCTGGAGTGCCCCCCCGATCTCTAGCTCCTACAATGAGCAGTTCTTC	CAWSAPPISSSYNEQFF	TRBJ2-1	17	TRBV30	.	.
TGTGCCAGCAAACTCAGGAGAACCTACAATGAGCAGTTCTTC	CASKLRRTYNEQFF	TRBJ2-1	14	TRBV27	.	.
TGTGCCAGCAGCTTGGCGGCAGGGTATACGGCTACCCCCTCTGGCTACACCTTC	CASSLAAGYTATPSGYTF	TRBJ1-2	18	TRBV5-6	.	.
TGCGCCAGCAGCCAGGGGGACGGGAGCTCTGGAAACACCATATATTTT	CASSQGDGSSGNTIYF	TRBJ1-3	16	TRBV4-1	.	.
TGTGCCAGCAGTTCGACCACGGCCGGGCCCTCCTATGGCTACACCTTC	CASSSTTAGPSYGYTF	TRBJ1-2	16	TRBV6-5	.	.